These 6 T cell receptor beta chains were all obtained from the same sample, sequenced in a study of naive and memory T cell subsets. Both TRBC1 and TRBC2 were covered by a beta constant-region primer of two equimolar oligonucleotides. Ligated cDNA was amplified by four rounds of PCR with nested alpha and beta constant-region primers and SP2. One entry per CDR3 protein results from TCRdb running MiXCR on the UMI-ligation and nested PCR reads. The repertoire holds 95,000 to 150,000 distinct CDR3 sequences, with 35% to 40% as singletons. What was sequenced was central memory CD4+ T cells from blood. These TCRs come from a human donor in good health.

This chain connects TRBV2 to TRBJ2-3; D tentatively fits TRBD1 or TRBD2 (5 bases each). The CDR3 is 15 residues long. V dropped 7 bases and J dropped 2 bases, with 16 bases sitting between them. Germline CDR1 is SNHLY and CDR2 is FYNNEI. The DNA of the CDR3 is TGTGCCAGCACGGGGCCGGACGGATTCACAGATACGCAGTATTTT. Its protein product is CASTGPDGFTDTQYF.

Of note for this clonotype: Given the absence of the conserved phenylalanine or tryptophan at the CDR3 end, a read error is likely. This sequence joins TRBV19 and TRBJ2-1; D is uncertain. This CDR3 region has 11 residues. Looked up from germline, CDR1 is LNHDA and CDR2 is SQIVND (reference sequence). V lost 3 bases to trimming and J lost 9 bases, with 6 bases between them. The CDR3 loop is CASSILSEQFS. CDR3 in DNA: TGTGCCAGTAGTATTTTAAGTGAGCAGTTCTCC.

The table lists this clonotype with a few counts. J is TRBJ2-1 and V is TRBV5-5; D ambiguous. Germline assignment: CDR1 SGHKS and CDR2 YYEKEE (reference sequence). Deletions cut 3 bases from V and 6 bases from J, with 7 bases between. The CDR3 loop spans 12 amino acids. DNA for the CDR3: TGTGCCAGCAGCTCTACTTTCAATGAGCAGTTCTTC. Protein: CASSSTFNEQFF.

This clonotype was seen a few times. CDR3 nucleotide sequence: TGTGCCAGCAGCTCGAGGGGGTCCCCCTCCTACAATGAGCAGTTCTTC. Its protein is CASSSRGSPSYNEQFF. The rearrangement uses TRBV11-2 and TRBJ2-1, with a weak D call TRBD1 (6 bases). Trimming removed 4 bases from V and 0 bases from J, with 13 bases in between. The CDR3 spans 16 residues. Germline lookup yields CDR1 SGHAT and CDR2 FQNNGV.

The rearrangement links TRBV20-1 to TRBJ2-1; TRBD2 is a possible D gene (6 bases). The germline gives CDR1 DFQATT, CDR2 SNEGSKA (reference sequence). This CDR3 spans 14 amino acids. V was cut by 5 bases and J by 1 base, with 12 bases left in between. The CDR3 here is CSALGRGSYNEQFF. CDR3 nucleotides: TGCAGTGCTCTCGGTCGGGGGTCCTACAATGAGCAGTTCTTC.

The rearrangement joins TRBV7-2 to TRBJ1-1; 7 bases line up with TRBD1. This CDR3 is 14 amino acids long. Trimming took 5 bases from V and 5 from J; bases not matched to a gene: 8. Germline CDR1 SGHTA, CDR2 FQGNSA. CDR3 region: CASSPNRGKTEAFF. CDR3 bases: TGTGCCAGCAGCCCTAACAGGGGTAAGACTGAAGCTTTCTTT.